What follows are 13 T cell receptor beta chains derived from one specimen sequenced in a study of CXCR3-negative and CXCR3-positive naive CD8 T cells. The TRB cDNA libraries were prepared by 5' RACE with UMI labels. TCRdb re-called the 5' RACE reads and shows each CDR3 protein once, DNA omitted. This repertoire includes 150,000 or so distinct CDR3 sequences. Sequenced input: naive CXCR3- CD8+ T cells from blood. The sample's subset: CD45RO-CCR7+CD27+CD95- naive CD8+ T cells lacking CXCR3 (TNR3-). These receptors originate from a human donor in good health. Some clones in this sample may be carry-over from other donors' samples.

The chain is built from TRBV4-2 and TRBJ2-1; checking the TCRdb D call of TRBD1 is not possible without DNA. Germline V lookup: CDR1 LGHNA, CDR2 YNFKEQ. There are 13 residues in the CDR3. This CDR3 reads CASGGNSYNEQFF.

The V and J genes are TRBV6-2 or TRBV6-3 and TRBJ2-6; lacking DNA, the TRBD1 call made by TCRdb goes unchecked. Germline V gene lookup returns CDR1 MNHEY and CDR2 SVGEGT. This CDR3 is 20 amino acids long. CDR3 sequence reads: CASSSIGTGGTFTGANVLTF.

This chain links TRBV28 with TRBJ2-1; absent DNA, TCRdb's TRBD2 call cannot be checked. Germline V gene sequence: CDR1 MDHEN, CDR2 SYDVKM. The CDR3 contains 14 residues. The CDR3 here is CASGSGGNYNEQFF.

The chain couples TRBV20-1 to TRBJ2-1; TCRdb calls TRBD2, which cannot be checked without DNA. Germline V gene sequence: CDR1 DFQATT, CDR2 SNEGSKA (reference sequence). The CDR3 has 16 residues. CDR3 residues: CSARVTGTSGYNEQFF.

CDR3 loop: CASSFAAGGLADYEQYF. The V and J genes are TRBV7-9 and TRBJ2-7; checking the TCRdb D call of TRBD1 is not possible without DNA. The CDR3 totals 17 residues. Germline CDR1 reads SEHNR; CDR2 reads FQNEAQ (reference sequence).

The rearrangement uses TRBV29-1 and TRBJ2-3. Germline V gene data show CDR1 as SQVTM and CDR2 as ANQGSEA. The CDR3 loop spans 12 amino acids. CDR3 loop: CSVEMLTDTQYF.

The chain uses TRBV25-1 and TRBJ1-1; absent DNA, TCRdb's TRBD1 call cannot be checked. The germline CDR1 and CDR2 sequences are MGHDK and SYGVNS. CDR3 size: 15 residues. The CDR3 spells CASSAGTRFNTEAFF.

The chain recombines TRBV12-3 or TRBV12-4 with TRBJ2-7; TCRdb returns TRBD1, unconfirmable since there is no DNA. The CDR3 consists of 14 residues. The CDR3 sequence: CASSHRAASYEQYF.

J is TRBJ1-1 and V is TRBV7-9. Germline loops: CDR1 SEHNR, CDR2 FQNEAQ (reference sequence). The CDR3 loop spans 13 amino acids. This CDR3 is CASSFLENTEAFF.

V gene TRBV20-1 combines with J gene TRBJ2-5; TCRdb's D call, TRBD2, is unchecked because there is no DNA. This CDR3 is 14 amino acids long. The germline V gene encodes CDR1 DFQATT and CDR2 SNEGSKA (reference sequence). The CDR3 loop reads CSARTSGIGETQYF.

The chain employs TRBV20-1 and TRBJ2-7; TCRdb outputs TRBD1, but without DNA this stays unchecked. CDR3 length: 13 amino acids. Looked up from germline, CDR1 is DFQATT and CDR2 is SNEGSKA (reference sequence). The CDR3 region is CSARSGDIYEQYF.

CDR3 region: CASSSRDGHQETQYF. This chain uses TRBV7-9 with TRBJ2-5; TCRdb's D call of TRBD1 is untestable without DNA. Germline CDR1 is SEHNR and CDR2 is FQNEAQ (reference sequence). The CDR3 contains 15 residues.

This chain connects TRBV29-1 to TRBJ2-2; TCRdb names TRBD2, which stays unverified in the absence of DNA. Looked up from germline, CDR1 is SQVTM and CDR2 is ANQGSEA. The CDR3 runs 14 residues. The CDR3 region is CSAEGGVGTGELFF.